The 17 T cell receptor beta chains in this list originate from one sample, sequenced in a study of breast tumors, draining lymph nodes, adjacent tissues. Breast cancer patients provided tissue from their axillary draining lymph nodes. MiXCR, run by TCRdb on the multiplex PCR reads, gives a single entry per CDR3 protein. The data hold nearly 200,000 distinct CDR3 sequences, with 25% to 40% observed a single time. Sequenced material: axillary lymph node tissue. All receptors come from a female donor with breast cancer. Some clones in this sample may be carry-over from other donors' samples.

Points on this clonotype: The junction and the germline gene differ at one end; a read error may be behind it. V and J are TRBV7-2 and TRBJ1-3; no definite D call. The V gene's germline CDR1 is SGHTA and CDR2 FQGNSA. The CDR3 contains 15 residues. CDR3 DNA: TGTGTCAGCAGCTTGGCCGGAACAGCTGGAAACACCATATATTTT. Its protein is CVSSLAGTAGNTIYF. The full variable domain, with the rest looked up from reference TRBV7-2 and TRBJ1-3, is GAGVSQSPSNKVTEKGKDVELRCDPISGHTALYWYRQSLGQGLEFLIYFQGNSAPDKSGLPSDRFSAERTGGSVSTLTIQRTQQEDSAVYLCVSSLAGTAGNTIYFGEGSWLTVV.

Only one count was recorded for this clonotype. A much larger clonotype is one base distant, so this may be a read error. This chain uses TRBV2 with TRBJ2-4; D remains unclear. The CDR3 is 15 amino acids. Germline V gene data show CDR1 as SNHLY and CDR2 as FYNNEI. CDR3: CASSESSLAKNIQCF. Written as DNA, the CDR3 is TGTGCCAGCAGTGAAAGTAGTTTAGCCAAAAACATTCAGTGCTTC.

Judged by abundance, this clonotype is medium-sized. The rearrangement links TRBV29-1 to TRBJ1-2; possibly TRBD1 for D (5 bases). V was pared by 3 bases and J by 3 bases, with 5 bases between. Germline V CDR1 and CDR2: SQVTM, ANQGSEA. This CDR3 is 11 amino acids long. CDR3 protein: CSVDRDYGYTF. For the CDR3, the DNA is TGCAGCGTTGACAGGGACTATGGCTACACCTTC.

This clonotype was counted many times. The chain carries TRBV30 and TRBJ2-1; D call uncertain. This CDR3 comprises 14 residues. Looked up from germline, CDR1 is GTSNPN and CDR2 is SVGIG (reference sequence). Trimming shortened V by 2 bases and J by 0 bases, and 8 bases separated the two germline ends. CDR3 protein: CAWSISSSYNEQFF. DNA of the CDR3: TGTGCCTGGAGTATAAGTAGCTCCTACAATGAGCAGTTCTTC.

This clonotype was recorded at least ten times. The V gene is TRBV20-1, the J gene TRBJ2-1, with 14 bases that match TRBD2. Unmatched junction bases numbered 7, after V lost 4 bases and J lost 2 bases. From germline, CDR1 is DFQATT and CDR2 SNEGSKA (reference sequence). This CDR3 has 17 amino acids. Here the CDR3 DNA reads TGCAGTGCTACCACGACTAGCGGGAGGGCCCCCTACAATGAGCAGTTCTTC. This codes for CSATTTSGRAPYNEQFF.

A remark on this clonotype: A read error is likely, as this CDR3 ends without the conserved phenylalanine or tryptophan. The chain employs TRBV18 and TRBJ1-1; the D is unclear. Germline V gives CDR1 KGHSH, CDR2 LQKENI. The germline V and J ends were trimmed by 5 bases and 4 bases, with 11 bases remaining between them. The CDR3 sequence is 13 residues long. This CDR3 reads CASSADRGTEAFV. As DNA, the CDR3 is TGTGCCAGCTCAGCAGATAGAGGCACTGAAGCTTTCGTG.

Concerning this clonotype itself: Possible read error: a much larger clone is one base away. This chain connects TRBV3-1 to TRBJ2-7, with 8 bases lining up with TRBD1. The CDR3 has 14 residues. V dropped 7 bases and J dropped 4; count of bases not matched to a gene: 9. The germline V gene encodes CDR1 LGHDT and CDR2 YNNKEL (reference sequence). This chain's CDR3 is CASNYSRGLYEQYF. CDR3 DNA sequence: TGTGCCAGCAACTACTCCAGGGGGCTGTACGAGCAGTACTTC.

There are many counts of this clonotype. The J gene is TRBJ2-6, the V gene TRBV9; the D is unclear. The CDR3 loop spans 14 amino acids. The V gene's germline CDR1 is SGDLS and CDR2 YYNGEE. Trimming stripped 0 bases from V and 2 bases from J, with 3 bases between. Here the CDR3 DNA reads TGTGCCAGCAGCGTAGAGGCTGGGGCCAACGTCCTGACTTTC. This gives the protein CASSVEAGANVLTF.

The genes are TRBV25-1 and TRBJ2-5, with TRBD2 matching over 8 bases. Germline values: CDR1 MGHDK, CDR2 SYGVNS. This CDR3 spans 13 amino acids. CDR3 loop: CALAGSSTETQYF. The CDR3 nucleotides read TGTGCTTTAGCGGGGTCCTCGACGGAGACCCAGTACTTC.

The chain carries TRBV6-1 and TRBJ2-5; a possible D gene is TRBD2 (7 bases). Germline V gene lookup returns CDR1 MNHNS and CDR2 SASEGT. Trimming stripped 4 bases from V and 4 bases from J, with 13 bases between. This CDR3 is 14 amino acids long. CDR3 sequence (DNA): TGTGCCAGCAGTGGTGGGGGGGCGGGAGAGACCCAGTACTTC. The encoded protein is CASSGGGAGETQYF.

In the case of this clonotype: A read error may be the cause here, since a much bigger clone is one base away. CDR3 nucleotides: TGTGCCAGCAGCTTACTGGGTCGGGCTCCCACCGGGGAGCTGTTTTTT. This codes for CASSLLGRAPTGELFF. The chain has TRBV6-5 and TRBJ2-2; unclear D gene. This CDR3 comprises 16 residues. Trimming took 6 bases from V and 4 from J, leaving 18 bases between them. Looked up from germline, CDR1 is MNHEY and CDR2 is SVGAGI.

The rearrangement uses TRBV2 and TRBJ2-3; TRBD2 matches at 7 bases. The germline CDR1 and CDR2 sequences are SNHLY and FYNNEI. There are 15 residues in the CDR3. Trimming took 7 bases from V and 2 from J; bases not matched to a gene: 9. The CDR3 spells CASNVERENTDTQYF. In DNA, the CDR3 is TGTGCCAGCAATGTTGAGCGGGAAAACACAGATACGCAGTATTTT.

A note on this clonotype: Since a much larger clone is just one base distant, this may be a read error. The chain uses TRBV5-4 and TRBJ2-3, with D maybe TRBD2 (5 bases). The germline V gene encodes CDR1 SGHNT and CDR2 YYREEE (reference sequence). This CDR3 has 13 residues. V was shortened by 4 bases and J by 14 bases, with 20 bases between the two germline ends. Here the CDR3 DNA reads TGTGCCAGCAGCCCCCCCGGGCCCGGGGTATTGTATTTT. It specifies CASSPPGPGVLYF.

J is TRBJ1-4 and V is TRBV9; 8 bases line up with TRBD1. Trimming took 1 base from V and 10 from J; bases not matched to a gene: 6. CDR1 is SGDLS, CDR2 YYNGEE, per germline. This CDR3 spans 14 amino acids. CDR3 residues: CASSVQGAQAKLFF. DNA of the CDR3: TGTGCCAGCAGCGTACAGGGGGCGCAGGCAAAACTGTTTTTT.

This clonotype was recorded at least ten times. CDR3 DNA sequence: TGCGCCAGCAGCTTGACTAGCGTGGTGTTGGGCACCGGGGAGCTGTTTTTT. Protein product: CASSLTSVVLGTGELFF. J is TRBJ2-2 and V is TRBV5-1, with 7 positions matching TRBD2. With 1 base clipped from V and 4 bases from J, the junction kept 10 bases outside the gene matches. Germline V gene sequence: CDR1 SGHRS, CDR2 YFSETQ. This CDR3 is built from 17 residues.

In regard to this clonotype: Possible read error: a much larger clone is one base away. The chain couples TRBV7-2 to TRBJ2-5; D is tentatively TRBD1 or TRBD2 (5 bases each). The CDR3 loop spans 17 amino acids. Germline lookup yields CDR1 SGHTA and CDR2 FQGNSA. CDR3 DNA sequence: TGCGCCAGCAGCTTGGAGGCACCTAGAGGGGCCAGAGAGCCCCAGTACTTC. Its protein is CASSLEAPRGAREPQYF.

This clonotype has at least ten counts. V gene TRBV3-1 combines with J gene TRBJ2-1; TRBD2 is a possible D gene (6 bases). The CDR3 length is 14 residues. V shed 2 bases and J shed 4 bases, with 9 bases lying between them. Germline values: CDR1 LGHDT, CDR2 YNNKEL (reference sequence). CDR3 sequence reads: CASSQREVYNEQFF. CDR3 in DNA: TGTGCCAGCAGCCAAAGGGAGGTGTACAATGAGCAGTTCTTC.